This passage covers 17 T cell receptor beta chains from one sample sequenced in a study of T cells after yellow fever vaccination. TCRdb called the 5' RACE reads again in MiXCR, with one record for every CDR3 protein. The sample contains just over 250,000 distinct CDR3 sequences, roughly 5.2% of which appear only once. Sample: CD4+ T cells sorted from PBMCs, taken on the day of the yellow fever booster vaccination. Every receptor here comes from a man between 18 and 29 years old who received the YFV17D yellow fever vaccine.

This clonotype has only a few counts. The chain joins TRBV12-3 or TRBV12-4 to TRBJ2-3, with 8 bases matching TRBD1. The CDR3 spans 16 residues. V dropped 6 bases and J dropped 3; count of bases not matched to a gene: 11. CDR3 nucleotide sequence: TGTGCCAGCAGCCCCAGGACAGGGAAAGCGACAGATACGCAGTATTTT. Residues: CASSPRTGKATDTQYF.

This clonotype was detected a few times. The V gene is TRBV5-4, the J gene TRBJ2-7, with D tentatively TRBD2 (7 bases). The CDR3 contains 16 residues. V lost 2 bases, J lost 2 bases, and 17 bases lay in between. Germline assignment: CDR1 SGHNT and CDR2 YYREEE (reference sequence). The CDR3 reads CASSFLGPGGPYEQYF. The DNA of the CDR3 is TGTGCCAGCAGCTTCCTGGGTCCGGGGGGCCCCTACGAGCAGTACTTC.

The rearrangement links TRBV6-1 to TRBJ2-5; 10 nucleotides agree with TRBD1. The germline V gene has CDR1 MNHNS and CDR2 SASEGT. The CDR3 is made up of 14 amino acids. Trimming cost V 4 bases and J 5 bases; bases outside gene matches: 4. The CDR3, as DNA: TGTGCCAGCAGTGGAGGACAGGGGGAGGAGACCCAGTACTTC. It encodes CASSGGQGEETQYF.

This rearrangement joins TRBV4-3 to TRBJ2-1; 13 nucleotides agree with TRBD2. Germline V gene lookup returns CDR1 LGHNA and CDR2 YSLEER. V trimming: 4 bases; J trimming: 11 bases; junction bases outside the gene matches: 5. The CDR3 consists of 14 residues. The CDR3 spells CASSRRLAGGKQFF. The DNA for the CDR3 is TGCGCCAGCAGCCGTCGACTAGCGGGGGGTAAGCAGTTCTTC.

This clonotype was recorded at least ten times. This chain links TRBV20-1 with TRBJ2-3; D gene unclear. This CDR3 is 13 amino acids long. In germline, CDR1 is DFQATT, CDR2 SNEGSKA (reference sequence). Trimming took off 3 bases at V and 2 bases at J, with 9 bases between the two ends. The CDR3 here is CSASSQNTDTQYF. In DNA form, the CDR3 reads TGCAGTGCTAGCTCCCAGAACACAGATACGCAGTATTTT.

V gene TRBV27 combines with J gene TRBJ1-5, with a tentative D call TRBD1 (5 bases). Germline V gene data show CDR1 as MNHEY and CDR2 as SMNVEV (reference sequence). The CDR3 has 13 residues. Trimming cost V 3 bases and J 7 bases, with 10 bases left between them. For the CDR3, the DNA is TGTGCCAGCAGTTTCGTGAGGGGACAGCCCCAGCATTTT. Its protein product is CASSFVRGQPQHF.

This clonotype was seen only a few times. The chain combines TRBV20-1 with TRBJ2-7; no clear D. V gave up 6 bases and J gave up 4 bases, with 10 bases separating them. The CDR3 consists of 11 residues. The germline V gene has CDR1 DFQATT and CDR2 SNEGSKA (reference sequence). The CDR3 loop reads CSATPYYEQYV. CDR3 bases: TGCAGTGCCACCCCTTATTACGAGCAGTACGTC.

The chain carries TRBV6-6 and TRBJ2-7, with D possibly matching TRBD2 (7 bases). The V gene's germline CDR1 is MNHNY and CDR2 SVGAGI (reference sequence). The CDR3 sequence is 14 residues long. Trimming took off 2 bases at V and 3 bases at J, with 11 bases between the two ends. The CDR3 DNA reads TGTGCCAGCAGTTACGGCGGGGGCTTCTACGAGCAGTACGTC. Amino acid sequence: CASSYGGGFYEQYV.

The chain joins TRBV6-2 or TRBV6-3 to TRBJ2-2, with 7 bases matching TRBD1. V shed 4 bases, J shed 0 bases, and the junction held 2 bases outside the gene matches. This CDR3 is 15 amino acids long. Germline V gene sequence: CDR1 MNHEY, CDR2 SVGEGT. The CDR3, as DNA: TGTGCCAGCAGTTGGACAGGCGCGAACACCGGGGAGCTGTTTTTT. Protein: CASSWTGANTGELFF.

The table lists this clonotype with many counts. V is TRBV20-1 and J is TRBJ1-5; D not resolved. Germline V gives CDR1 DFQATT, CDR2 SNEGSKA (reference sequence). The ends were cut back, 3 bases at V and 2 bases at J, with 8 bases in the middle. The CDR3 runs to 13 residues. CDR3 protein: CSASSTRNQPQHF. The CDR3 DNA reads TGCAGTGCTAGTTCAACGCGCAATCAGCCCCAGCATTTT.

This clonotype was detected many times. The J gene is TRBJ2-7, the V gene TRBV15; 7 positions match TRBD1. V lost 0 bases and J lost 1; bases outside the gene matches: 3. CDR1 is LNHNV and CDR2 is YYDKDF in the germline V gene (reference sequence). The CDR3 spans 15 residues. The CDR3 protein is CATSRETGSSYEQYV. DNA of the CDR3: TGTGCCACCAGCAGAGAGACAGGGAGTTCCTACGAGCAGTACGTC.

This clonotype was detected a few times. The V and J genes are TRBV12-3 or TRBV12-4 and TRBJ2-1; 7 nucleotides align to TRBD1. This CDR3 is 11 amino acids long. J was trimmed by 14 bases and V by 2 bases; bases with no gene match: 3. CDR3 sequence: CASSLRGRKFF. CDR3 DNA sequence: TGTGCCAGCAGTTTAAGGGGGCGGAAGTTCTTC.

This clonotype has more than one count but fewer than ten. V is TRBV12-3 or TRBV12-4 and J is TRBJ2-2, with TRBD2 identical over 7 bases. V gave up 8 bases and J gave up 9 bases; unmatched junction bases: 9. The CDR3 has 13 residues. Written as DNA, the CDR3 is TGTGCCAGCGGGAGGGACTTAGGACGGGAGCTGTTTTTT. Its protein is CASGRDLGRELFF.

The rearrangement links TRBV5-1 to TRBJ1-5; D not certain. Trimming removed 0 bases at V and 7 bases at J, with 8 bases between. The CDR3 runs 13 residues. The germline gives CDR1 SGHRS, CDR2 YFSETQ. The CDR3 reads CASSLDGKQPQHF. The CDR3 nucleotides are TGCGCCAGCAGCTTGGATGGGAAACAGCCCCAGCATTTT.

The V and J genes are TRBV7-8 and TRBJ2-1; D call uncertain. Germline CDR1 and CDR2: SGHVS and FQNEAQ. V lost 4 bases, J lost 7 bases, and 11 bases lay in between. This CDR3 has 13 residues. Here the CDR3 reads CASSYTNGNEQFF. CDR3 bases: TGTGCCAGCAGCTACACCAATGGGAATGAGCAGTTCTTC.

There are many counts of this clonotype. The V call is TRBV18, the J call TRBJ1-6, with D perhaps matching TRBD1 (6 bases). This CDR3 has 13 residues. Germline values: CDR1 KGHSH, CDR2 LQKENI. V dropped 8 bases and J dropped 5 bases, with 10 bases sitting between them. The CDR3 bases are TGTGCCAGCCAGGACAGAGATAATTCACCCCTCCACTTT. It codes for CASQDRDNSPLHF.

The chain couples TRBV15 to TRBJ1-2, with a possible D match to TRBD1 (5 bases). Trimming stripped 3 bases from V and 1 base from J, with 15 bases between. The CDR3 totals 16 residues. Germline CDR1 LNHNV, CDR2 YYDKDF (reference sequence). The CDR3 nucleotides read TGTGCCACCAGCAGGGGGACCGGACGGATTAACTATGGCTACACCTTC. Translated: CATSRGTGRINYGYTF.